Listed here is a single TCR beta chain. Its specificity is unknown. This entry comes from a study of identical twins. Germline V gene lookup returns CDR1 SGHTA and CDR2 FQGNSA. J gave up 2 bases and V 4 bases, and 7 bases lay outside the gene matches. This CDR3 has 16 amino acids. Overall study findings and caveats: The study drew conclusions from cross-sectional statistical analysis, not from following the same donors.

Using its own MiXCR run on the 5' RACE reads, TCRdb lists one record per CDR3 protein. Of 430,000 or so distinct CDR3 sequences listed, 20% to 25% were seen once; the top ten hold just under 3%. These data were also filed under a second study, of T cells expressing NK-cell markers.

The chain is built from TRBV7-2 and TRBJ2-3; TRBD2 aligns across 9 bases. The receptor was derived from a woman under 30 in good health. The sequenced sample consisted of CD4+ T cells sorted from blood. CDR3 nucleotides: TGTGCCAGCAGCTGGATGACTAGCGGAATCACAGATACGCAGTATTTT. It encodes CASSWMTSGITDTQYF.